This entry features one TCR beta chain sequence. The V segment lost 7 bases and the J segment 5 bases; nucleotides outside the gene matches: 11. Germline-derived CDR1 and CDR2 are LNHDA and SQIVND (reference sequence). The CDR3 extends over 15 amino acids. PCR was performed using 60 Vbeta and 13 Jbeta primers. Some clones are missing from TCRdb's copy, which holds only in-frame ones; the method was immunoSEQ multiplex PCR. The table lists 210,000 or so clones, approximately 90% of them singletons. This sample was taken from a study of cytomegalovirus exposure and HLA in healthy donors. This clonotype was sampled from a woman aged 18-29 years in good health and CMV-seronegative. The material sequenced was PBMCs. This rearrangement joins TRBV19 to TRBJ2-3; TRBD2 aligns across 8 bases. CDR3 protein: CASTLRAGAGDTQYF. CDR3 DNA: TGTGCCAGTACCCTCCGAGCGGGAGCTGGAGATACGCAGTATTTT.